Below are 30 T cell receptor beta chains sequenced from a single sample in a study of T cells after yellow fever vaccination. TCRdb re-called the 5' RACE reads through MiXCR, storing one row per CDR3 protein. The repertoire holds 610,000 or so distinct CDR3 sequences, with over 9% as singletons. Specimen: PBMCs, collected on the day of the yellow fever booster vaccination. These receptors were collected from a man younger than 45 who received the YFV17D yellow fever vaccine.

This sequence joins TRBV18 and TRBJ2-3, with 14 positions matching TRBD2. The CDR3 consists of 17 residues. Germline CDR1 is KGHSH and CDR2 is LQKENI. The V segment lost 3 bases and the J segment 2 bases; nucleotides outside the gene matches: 4. The DNA for the CDR3 is TGTGCCAGCTCACCGGGACTAGCGGGAGTGAACACAGATACGCAGTATTTT. Translation: CASSPGLAGVNTDTQYF.

The gene calls are TRBV5-1 and TRBJ2-6; TRBD1 agrees at 7 bases. Germline-derived CDR1 and CDR2 are SGHRS and YFSETQ. The CDR3 length is 20 residues. The V and J ends lost 0 bases and 1 base, in that order; junction bases with no gene match: 13. CDR3 in amino acids: CASSLEVFTGESSGANVLTF. The CDR3 coding sequence is TGCGCCAGCAGCTTGGAGGTATTTACAGGGGAGTCTTCTGGGGCCAACGTCCTGACTTTC.

This sequence joins TRBV12-3 or TRBV12-4 and TRBJ1-1, with D tentatively TRBD1 (6 bases). CDR3 length equals 13 residues. V was trimmed by 4 bases and J by 8 bases, leaving 14 bases between them. CDR3 loop: CASSYSGEREAFF. CDR3 nucleotide sequence: TGTGCCAGCAGTTACTCAGGGGAGAGGGAAGCTTTCTTT.

The chain combines TRBV19 with TRBJ2-5, with D hard to call. This CDR3 contains 13 residues. Germline V gene sequence: CDR1 LNHDA, CDR2 SQIVND (reference sequence). V was shortened by 9 bases and J by 0 bases, with 11 bases between the two germline ends. The CDR3 bases are TGTGCCAGCTGCTCTAGTAACCAAGAGACCCAGTACTTC. Its translation is CASCSSNQETQYF.

V gene TRBV7-9 combines with J gene TRBJ2-2; 9 nucleotides line up with TRBD2. V was clipped by 7 bases and J by 1 base; unmatched bases: 7. Germline loops: CDR1 SEHNR, CDR2 FQNEAQ (reference sequence). The CDR3 totals 16 residues. CDR3 amino acids: CASNPSGRKNTGELFF. The DNA of the CDR3 is TGTGCCAGCAACCCGAGCGGGAGGAAGAACACCGGGGAGCTGTTTTTT.

This clonotype was counted only a few times. The CDR3 here is CASSTYGDYEQYF. For the CDR3, the DNA is TGCGCCAGTTCAACCTACGGAGACTACGAGCAGTACTTC. The V gene is TRBV5-1, the J gene TRBJ2-7, with D unclear. The ends were cut back, 8 bases at V and 3 bases at J, with 15 bases in the middle. Germline V gives CDR1 SGHRS, CDR2 YFSETQ. The CDR3 extends over 13 amino acids.

This clonotype was seen a handful of times. The CDR3 here is CSAVTGTGIFFGELFF. The CDR3 nucleotides are TGCAGCGCGGTGACGGGGACAGGGATTTTCTTCGGGGAGCTGTTTTTT. This chain uses TRBV29-1 with TRBJ2-2, with 9 bases identical to TRBD1. The CDR3 length is 16 residues. In germline, CDR1 is SQVTM, CDR2 ANQGSEA. The V segment lost 7 bases and the J segment 7 bases; nucleotides outside the gene matches: 16.

This clonotype was seen more than once but under ten times. The J gene is TRBJ1-6, the V gene TRBV5-4, with D hard to call. V was trimmed by 0 bases and J by 15 bases, leaving 16 bases between them. The germline V gene encodes CDR1 SGHNT and CDR2 YYREEE (reference sequence). The CDR3 runs to 14 residues. The DNA of the CDR3 is TGTGCCAGCAGCTTGGGGCCGCTAATTCCAAGCCTCCACTTT. Translation gives CASSLGPLIPSLHF.

This clonotype was counted many times. The V gene is TRBV20-1, the J gene TRBJ1-2, with 9 bases that match TRBD1. The CDR3 consists of 15 residues. Germline trimming cut 5 bases from V and 4 bases from J; bases unmatched to any gene: 11. Germline CDR1 and CDR2: DFQATT and SNEGSKA (reference sequence). CDR3 protein: CSAVPGQGVSYGYTF. The CDR3 coding sequence is TGCAGTGCTGTCCCGGGACAGGGCGTTAGCTATGGCTACACCTTC.

A note on this clonotype: The junction and the germline gene differ at one end; a read error may be behind it. The J gene is TRBJ2-3, the V gene TRBV10-3; D may be TRBD1 (6 bases). The CDR3 is made up of 12 amino acids. Germline V gene sequence: CDR1 ENHRY, CDR2 SYGVKD. The CDR3 loop is CAISGPGTPLDF. CDR3 bases: TGTGCCATCAGTGGCCCCGGGACACCGCTTGATTTT.

This clonotype was recorded only once. The chain employs TRBV3-1 and TRBJ2-2, with TRBD2 identical over 12 bases. V shed 11 bases, J shed 1 base, and the junction held 14 bases outside the gene matches. CDR1 LGHDT and CDR2 YNNKEL come from the germline V gene (reference sequence). This CDR3 contains 18 residues. CDR3 loop: CASCQTGTSGLNTGELFF. For the CDR3, the DNA is TGTGCCTCCTGCCAAACCGGGACTAGCGGGTTGAACACCGGGGAGCTGTTTTTT.

This clonotype was seen more than once but under ten times. The CDR3 bases are TGTGCCACCAGAATGCCAATGACAGTTAGTGGGGAGCAGTACTTC. Encoded protein: CATRMPMTVSGEQYF. V gene TRBV24-1 combines with J gene TRBJ2-7; tentative D call: TRBD1 (5 bases). The CDR3 runs 15 residues. V was clipped by 7 bases and J by 7 bases, with 22 bases between them. Germline V gene sequence: CDR1 KGHDR, CDR2 SFDVKD.

Regarding this clonotype: One end of the junction fails to match germline, which may point to a read error. The V gene is TRBV5-1, the J gene TRBJ2-5; TRBD1 matches at 9 bases. The CDR3 runs to 12 residues. The germline V gene encodes CDR1 SGHRS and CDR2 YFSETQ. Here the CDR3 reads CASSFGTGPFHF. Here the CDR3 DNA reads TGCGCCAGCAGCTTCGGGACAGGGCCGTTTCACTTC. Supplemented by reference TRBV5-1 and TRBJ2-5, the full variable domain reads KAGVTQTPRYLIKTRGQQVTLSCSPISGHRSVSWYQQTPGQGLQFLFEYFSETQRNKGNFPGRFSGRQFSNSRSEMNVSTLELGDSALYLCASSFGTGPFHFGPGTRLLVL.

The V gene is TRBV20-1, the J gene TRBJ1-5; 8 bases are shared with TRBD1. In germline, CDR1 is DFQATT, CDR2 SNEGSKA (reference sequence). The CDR3 is made up of 14 amino acids. V trimming: 1 base; J trimming: 5 bases; junction bases outside the gene matches: 4. The CDR3 loop reads CSARAGGADQPQHF. The CDR3, as DNA: TGCAGTGCTAGAGCAGGGGGCGCGGATCAGCCCCAGCATTTT.

This clonotype was seen only a few times. The V gene is TRBV7-2, the J gene TRBJ2-1, with a possible D match to TRBD2 (7 bases). The CDR3 loop spans 16 amino acids. Germline V CDR1 and CDR2: SGHTA, FQGNSA. V gave up 0 bases and J gave up 12 bases, with 21 bases separating them. The CDR3 protein is CASSLARGGRLGGQFF. CDR3 bases: TGTGCCAGCAGCTTAGCGCGTGGCGGGAGACTAGGGGGGCAGTTCTTC.

This clonotype was counted many times. The CDR3 protein is CSASSGLATYEQYF. The CDR3 DNA reads TGCAGTGCTAGCTCGGGACTAGCCACCTACGAGCAGTACTTC. The chain is built from TRBV20-1 and TRBJ2-7; TRBD2 matches at 9 bases. The CDR3 spans 14 residues. The J segment lost 2 bases and the V segment lost 3 bases, leaving 5 bases of the junction unmatched. Germline V gene sequence: CDR1 DFQATT, CDR2 SNEGSKA (reference sequence).

The gene calls are TRBV5-5 and TRBJ2-1, with 7 bases fitting TRBD2. This CDR3 contains 15 residues. Unmatched junction bases numbered 14, after V lost 7 bases and J lost 7 bases. Germline-derived CDR1 and CDR2 are SGHKS and YYEKEE (reference sequence). The CDR3 reads CASGMREGPWNEQFF. The DNA for the CDR3 is TGTGCCAGCGGGATGAGGGAGGGCCCCTGGAATGAGCAGTTCTTC.

A few counts support this clonotype. In nucleotides, the CDR3 is TGTGCCAGCAGCCAAGATATGACCGAAGGCAATACGCAGTATTTT. It specifies CASSQDMTEGNTQYF. The rearrangement joins TRBV3-1 to TRBJ2-3, with unresolved D. Germline CDR1 LGHDT, CDR2 YNNKEL (reference sequence). V was trimmed by 0 bases and J by 7 bases, leaving 14 bases between them. This CDR3 spans 15 amino acids.

This clonotype was seen a handful of times. The chain recombines TRBV12-3 or TRBV12-4 with TRBJ2-7, with TRBD1 matching 7 bases. The CDR3 spans 15 residues. V shed 5 bases, J shed 3 bases, and the junction held 10 bases outside the gene matches. CDR3 amino acids: CASSTWTGGDYEQYF. The DNA for the CDR3 is TGTGCCAGCAGTACCTGGACAGGCGGTGACTACGAGCAGTACTTC.

The genes are TRBV9 and TRBJ2-1, with TRBD2 matching 9 bases. CDR1 is SGDLS, CDR2 YYNGEE, per germline. CDR3 length: 16 amino acids. J was trimmed by 7 bases and V by 0 bases; bases with no gene match: 8. The CDR3 is CASSVGGREGQNEQFF. As DNA, the CDR3 is TGTGCCAGCAGCGTAGGGGGGCGGGAGGGCCAGAATGAGCAGTTCTTC.

The chain is built from TRBV11-2 and TRBJ2-5; D gene unclear. The CDR3 is 20 residues long. Trimming removed 3 bases at V and 3 bases at J, with 29 bases between. Germline V gives CDR1 SGHAT, CDR2 FQNNGV. The CDR3 sequence: CASSFDIPSTRWSTKETQYF. DNA for the CDR3: TGTGCCAGCAGCTTCGACATTCCGAGTACCAGGTGGAGTACCAAAGAGACCCAGTACTTC.

This chain joins TRBV5-1 and TRBJ1-1, with a tentative D call TRBD1 (5 bases). Per germline, CDR1 SGHRS and CDR2 YFSETQ. The CDR3 totals 15 residues. Trimming left V 6 bases short and J 0 bases short, with 15 bases between. The CDR3 protein is CASTSGGGMNTEAFF. CDR3 DNA sequence: TGCGCCAGCACCAGCGGGGGGGGGATGAACACTGAAGCTTTCTTT. Variable domain in full (rest from reference TRBV5-1 and TRBJ1-1): KAGVTQTPRYLIKTRGQQVTLSCSPISGHRSVSWYQQTPGQGLQFLFEYFSETQRNKGNFPGRFSGRQFSNSRSEMNVSTLELGDSALYLCASTSGGGMNTEAFFGQGTRLTVV.

This clonotype was detected only a few times. The V call is TRBV29-1, the J call TRBJ1-3; TRBD1 matches 8 bases. Germline loops: CDR1 SQVTM, CDR2 ANQGSEA. This CDR3 spans 14 amino acids. V shed 0 bases, J shed 6 bases, and the junction held 4 bases outside the gene matches. The CDR3 nucleotides are TGCAGCGTTGAAGAAAGACAGGGGCCAAACACCATATATTTT. It specifies CSVEERQGPNTIYF. Full variable domain (rest looked up from reference TRBV29-1 and TRBJ1-3): SAVISQKPSRDICQRGTSLTIQCQVDSQVTMMFWYRQQPGQSLTLIATANQGSEATYESGFVIDKFPISRPNLTFSTLTVSNMSPEDSSIYLCSVEERQGPNTIYFGEGSWLTVV.

To note about this clonotype: One end of the junction varies from germline; a read error may be responsible. This rearrangement joins TRBV5-6 to TRBJ2-5; tentatively, D is TRBD1 (6 bases). Germline-derived CDR1 and CDR2 are SGHDT and YYEEEE. The length of the CDR3 is 15 residues. The CDR3: CASSTPTGIGPGPFF. CDR3 DNA: TGTGCCAGCAGCACACCAACAGGGATCGGTCCCGGTCCCTTTTTC.

This clonotype was observed a few times. The chain carries TRBV5-1 and TRBJ2-6; D remains ambiguous. This CDR3 region has 14 residues. CDR1 and CDR2 (germline): SGHRS, YFSETQ. Deletions cut 8 bases from V and 4 bases from J, with 13 bases between. CDR3 in amino acids: CASRLPRGANVLTF. In DNA form, the CDR3 reads TGCGCCAGTCGTCTCCCTCGGGGGGCCAACGTCCTGACTTTC.

The chain has TRBV7-9 and TRBJ2-1; either TRBD1 or TRBD2 may fit D (5 bases each). This CDR3 is built from 13 residues. V was cut by 6 bases and J by 7 bases, with 13 bases left in between. Looked up from germline, CDR1 is SEHNR and CDR2 is FQNEAQ (reference sequence). CDR3 nucleotides: TGTGCCAGCAGGACCGGGGCGGCGAATGAGCAGTTCTTC. It yields the protein CASRTGAANEQFF.

The chain has TRBV5-1 and TRBJ1-1; no reliable D call. CDR1 is SGHRS, CDR2 YFSETQ, per germline. The CDR3 runs to 13 residues. Trimming took 4 bases from V and 7 from J, leaving 14 bases between them. The CDR3 sequence: CASSPGPGREAFF. The CDR3, as DNA: TGCGCCAGCAGCCCCGGGCCAGGACGTGAAGCTTTCTTT.

V usage is TRBV5-6 and J usage is TRBJ2-2; 11 bases agree with TRBD2. There are 17 residues in the CDR3. Germline lookup yields CDR1 SGHDT and CDR2 YYEEEE. With V trimmed by 4 bases and J by 1 base, 6 bases remained unmatched. CDR3 protein: CASSLPGTSGNTGELFF. DNA for the CDR3: TGTGCCAGCAGCCTCCCGGGGACTAGCGGGAACACCGGGGAGCTGTTTTTT.

This clonotype was counted a few times. DNA of the CDR3: TGCAGCGGAGGGGGTAACTACGAGCAGTACTTC. Its protein product is CSGGGNYEQYF. The V call is TRBV29-1, the J call TRBJ2-7; tentative D call: TRBD1 (6 bases). This CDR3 comprises 11 residues. The ends were cut back, 7 bases at V and 3 bases at J, with 10 bases in the middle. Germline CDR1 SQVTM, CDR2 ANQGSEA.

J is TRBJ2-7 and V is TRBV7-2; weak D call: TRBD1 (5 bases). V shed 2 bases and J shed 5 bases, with 10 bases lying between them. The CDR3 runs 13 residues. Germline V gene sequence: CDR1 SGHTA, CDR2 FQGNSA. The CDR3 is CASSLSQGDEQYF. The CDR3, as DNA: TGTGCCAGCAGCTTAAGTCAGGGCGACGAGCAGTACTTC. Drawing the rest from reference TRBV7-2 and TRBJ2-7, the complete variable domain is GAGVSQSPSNKVTEKGKDVELRCDPISGHTALYWYRQSLGQGLEFLIYFQGNSAPDKSGLPSDRFSAERTGGSVSTLTIQRTQQEDSAVYLCASSLSQGDEQYFGPGTRLTVT.